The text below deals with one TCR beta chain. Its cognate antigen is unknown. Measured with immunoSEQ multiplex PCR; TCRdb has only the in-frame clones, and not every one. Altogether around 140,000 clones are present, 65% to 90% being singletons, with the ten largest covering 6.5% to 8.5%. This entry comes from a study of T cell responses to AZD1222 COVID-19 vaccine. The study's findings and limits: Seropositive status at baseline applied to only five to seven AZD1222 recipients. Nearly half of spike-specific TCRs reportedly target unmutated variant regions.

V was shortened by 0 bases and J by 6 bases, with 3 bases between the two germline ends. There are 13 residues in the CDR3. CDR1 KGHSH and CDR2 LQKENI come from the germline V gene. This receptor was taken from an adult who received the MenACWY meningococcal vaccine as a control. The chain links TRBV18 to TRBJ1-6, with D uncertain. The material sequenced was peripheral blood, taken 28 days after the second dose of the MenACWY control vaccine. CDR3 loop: CASSPPFNSPLHF. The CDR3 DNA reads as TGTGCCAGCTCACCACCGTTTAATTCACCCCTCCACTTT.